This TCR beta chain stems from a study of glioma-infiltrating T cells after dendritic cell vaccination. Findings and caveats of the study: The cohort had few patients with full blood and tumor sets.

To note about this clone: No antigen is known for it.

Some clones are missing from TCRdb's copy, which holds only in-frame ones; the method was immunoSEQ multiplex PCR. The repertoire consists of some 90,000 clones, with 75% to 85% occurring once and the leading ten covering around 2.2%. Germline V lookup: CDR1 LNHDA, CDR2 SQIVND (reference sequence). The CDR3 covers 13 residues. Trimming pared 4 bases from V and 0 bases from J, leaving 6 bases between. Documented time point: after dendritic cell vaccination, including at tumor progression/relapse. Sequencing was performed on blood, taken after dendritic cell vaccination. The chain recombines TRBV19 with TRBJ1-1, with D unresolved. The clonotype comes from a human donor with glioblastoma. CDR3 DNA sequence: TGTGCCAGTAGTAGGGCAGTGAACACTGAAGCTTTCTTT. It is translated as CASSRAVNTEAFF.